Listed below are T cell receptor beta chains from one sample, sequenced in a study of OX40 agonist ivuxolimab in advanced cancers. Repertoires were generated with immunoSEQ multiplex PCR, while TCRdb's copy carries only in-frame clones and drops some. The sample contains approximately 69,000 clones, about 80% of which appear only once. The material was CD4+ or CD8+ T cells sorted from blood, obtained in a trial of the OX40 agonist ivuxolimab. Receptors were obtained from an adult with an advanced solid tumor such as melanoma, head and neck, liver or kidney cancer. The CDR3 runs from the conserved cysteine through the conserved F or W. The D gene is left open where the match is weak. Some rows have no size entry. The others give once, few or many, or a class for an expanded clone.

>TRBJ2-7|-|-|TRBV19
CASTSGQGHRYEQYF
TGTGCCAGTACCTCCGGGCAGGGGCACCGCTACGAGCAGTACTTC
>TRBJ2-5|-|-|TRBV7-5
CVRSLGTLRQQETQYF
TGTGTCAGAAGCTTGGGTACTCTGAGGCAGCAAGAGACCCAGTACTTC
>TRBJ1-2|-|-|TRBV29-1
CSVPRPGARGYTF
TGCAGCGTTCCCCGCCCGGGGGCAAGGGGCTACACCTTC
>TRBJ2-1|-|-|TRBV10-2
CATLSGTKQRDEQFF
TGCGCCACTTTATCCGGGACAAAGCAGAGGGATGAGCAGTTCTTC
>TRBJ1-2|TRBD1|-|TRBV19
CATSLLPGTGGDYGYTF
TGTGCCACTTCCCTACTGCCCGGGACAGGGGGCGACTATGGCTACACCTTC
>TRBJ2-1|-|-|TRBV7-2
CASSPTGSGRNEQFF
TGTGCCAGCAGCCCTACAGGGAGTGGGAGAAATGAGCAGTTCTTC
>TRBJ2-5|-|-|TRBV6-5
CASSYSGGETQYF
TGTGCCAGCAGTTACTCAGGGGGGGAGACCCAGTACTTC
>TRBJ1-4|-|-|TRBV25-1
CASSDSRYNEKLFF
TGTGCCAGCAGTGATTCTAGATACAATGAAAAACTGTTTTTT
>TRBJ1-4|-|-|TRBV18
CASSPAKQDNEKLFF
TGTGCCAGCTCACCAGCGAAACAGGACAATGAAAAACTGTTTTTT
>TRBJ1-4|-|-|TRBV18
CASSPPGATNEKLFF
TGTGCCAGCTCACCACCGGGTGCAACTAATGAAAAACTGTTTTTT
>TRBJ2-3|-|-|TRBV18
CASDRATDTQYF
TGTGCCAGCGACAGAGCCACAGATACGCAGTATTTT
>TRBJ1-5|-|-|TRBV19
CASNGGYQPQHF
TGTGCCAGTAACGGGGGTTATCAGCCCCAGCATTTT
>TRBJ1-1|-|-|TRBV6-1
CASSESLRVAFF
TGTGCCAGCAGTGAAAGTCTAAGAGTAGCTTTCTTT
>TRBJ2-1|-|-|TRBV19
CASSINTISYNEQFF
TGTGCCAGTAGTATAAACACTATCTCCTACAATGAGCAGTTCTTC
>TRBJ1-1|-|-|TRBV6-6
CASSGTEIRNTEAFF
TGTGCCAGCAGTGGTACAGAGATTAGGAACACTGAAGCTTTCTTT
>TRBJ2-5|-|-|TRBV18
CASSTGAKETQYF
TGTGCCAGCTCTACCGGGGCCAAGGAGACCCAGTACTTC
>TRBJ2-7|-|few|TRBV6-1
CASSVEGSEQYF
TGTGCCAGCAGTGTGGAGGGCAGCGAGCAGTACTTC
>TRBJ1-2|-|few|TRBV11-2
CASSSGPTNYGYTF
TGTGCCAGCAGCTCCGGGCCCACTAACTATGGCTACACCTTC
>TRBJ2-7|TRBD1|-|TRBV5-1
CASASTQGAGEQYF
TGCGCCAGCGCTTCTACACAGGGGGCAGGGGAGCAGTACTTC
>TRBJ2-6|-|-|TRBV2
CATGISGANVLTF
TGTGCCACAGGGATCTCTGGGGCCAACGTCCTGACTTTC
>TRBJ2-7|TRBD1|-|TRBV7-2
CASSLDGTGGYEQYF
TGTGCCAGCAGCTTAGACGGGACAGGAGGCTACGAGCAGTACTTC
>TRBJ1-5|-|-|TRBV5-8
CASSSLGGGQPQHF
TGTGCCAGCAGCTCACTTGGGGGCGGGCAGCCCCAGCATTTT
>TRBJ2-7|-|-|TRBV29-1
CSVSGNSYEQYF
TGCAGCGTTTCCGGAAACTCCTACGAGCAGTACTTC
>TRBJ1-2|TRBD1|-|TRBV6-1
CASSARTGDSNYGYTF
TGTGCCAGCAGTGCTAGAACAGGGGACTCCAACTATGGCTACACCTTC
>TRBJ2-6|TRBD1|-|TRBV11-2
CASSPTGAGANVLTF
TGTGCCAGCAGCCCGACAGGGGCTGGGGCCAACGTCCTGACTTTC
>TRBJ1-1|-|once|TRBV5-1
CASSLGEGSTEAFF
TGCGCCAGCAGCTTGGGGGAGGGTAGCACTGAAGCTTTCTTT
>TRBJ1-5|-|-|TRBV5-1
CASSPGSNQPQHF
TGCGCCAGCAGTCCAGGTAGCAATCAGCCCCAGCATTTT
>TRBJ1-1|-|-|TRBV30
CAWSARQDEAFF
TGTGCCTGGAGTGCCCGACAGGACGAAGCTTTCTTT
>TRBJ1-1|-|few|TRBV28
CASRHEQRMNTEAFF
TGTGCCAGCAGACATGAACAGCGTATGAACACTGAAGCTTTCTTT
>TRBJ2-3|-|-|TRBV5-1
CASRGPGDTQYF
TGCGCCAGCAGGGGCCCAGGAGATACGCAGTATTTT
>TRBJ1-3|-|-|TRBV28
CASSLGTVSGNTIYF
TGTGCCAGCAGTTTAGGGACTGTATCTGGAAACACCATATATTTT
>TRBJ2-1|-|-|TRBV29-1
CSVERGVYNEQFF
TGCAGCGTTGAACGGGGTGTTTACAATGAGCAGTTCTTC
>TRBJ2-7|-|-|TRBV5-5
CASSSADFSYEQYF
TGTGCCAGCAGCTCCGCCGACTTCTCCTACGAGCAGTACTTC
>TRBJ2-2|-|-|TRBV19
CASSTPGSLNTGELFF
TGTGCCAGTAGTACTCCAGGGAGTCTGAACACCGGGGAGCTGTTTTTT
>TRBJ1-2|TRBD1|once|TRBV18
CASSPRQGAFEGYGYTF
TGTGCCAGCTCACCGAGACAGGGGGCGTTTGAAGGCTATGGCTACACCTTC
>TRBJ2-1|TRBD2|-|TRBV28
CASRASGRGYNEQFF
TGTGCCAGCAGGGCTAGCGGGAGGGGTTACAATGAGCAGTTCTTC
>TRBJ2-1|-|-|TRBV21-1
CASSHLRGGNNEQFF
TGTGCCAGCAGCCATCTCCGGGGGGGCAACAATGAGCAGTTCTTC
>TRBJ2-7|TRBD2|-|TRBV7-9
CASSLALAGARYEQYF
TGTGCCAGCAGCTTAGCACTAGCGGGGGCCCGGTACGAGCAGTACTTC
>TRBJ1-1|-|few|TRBV19
CASSTPPGEAFF
TGTGCCAGTAGTACCCCTCCCGGGGAAGCTTTCTTT
>TRBJ2-7|TRBD1|medium-sized|TRBV6-1
CASRTGQTISYEQYF
TGTGCCAGCAGGACGGGACAGACGATCTCCTACGAGCAGTACTTC
>TRBJ2-5|TRBD1|-|TRBV18
CASSPGTGAAETQYF
TGTGCCAGCTCTCCCGGGACAGGGGCCGCAGAGACCCAGTACTTC
>TRBJ1-2|-|-|TRBV5-1
CASTETGAGYGYTF
TGCGCCAGCACCGAGACAGGAGCTGGCTATGGCTACACCTTC
>TRBJ1-3|TRBD1|-|TRBV30
CAWNDRGGGNTIYF
TGTGCCTGGAATGACAGGGGTGGTGGAAACACCATATATTTT
>TRBJ2-3|-|-|TRBV30
CAWSHPISGRGDTQYF
TGTGCCTGGAGTCACCCTATCTCCGGGAGAGGAGATACGCAGTATTTT